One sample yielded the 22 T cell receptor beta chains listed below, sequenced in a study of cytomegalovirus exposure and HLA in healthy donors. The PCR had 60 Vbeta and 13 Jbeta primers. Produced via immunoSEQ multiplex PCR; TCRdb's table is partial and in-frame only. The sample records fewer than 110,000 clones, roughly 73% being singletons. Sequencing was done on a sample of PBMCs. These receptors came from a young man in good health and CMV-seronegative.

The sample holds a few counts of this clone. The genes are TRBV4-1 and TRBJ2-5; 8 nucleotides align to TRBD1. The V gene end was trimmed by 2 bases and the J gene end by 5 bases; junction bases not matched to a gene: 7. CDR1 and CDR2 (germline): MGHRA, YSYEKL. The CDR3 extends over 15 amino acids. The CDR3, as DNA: TGCGCCAGCAGCCAAACAGGGGGTATGGGGGAGACCCAGTACTTC. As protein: CASSQTGGMGETQYF.

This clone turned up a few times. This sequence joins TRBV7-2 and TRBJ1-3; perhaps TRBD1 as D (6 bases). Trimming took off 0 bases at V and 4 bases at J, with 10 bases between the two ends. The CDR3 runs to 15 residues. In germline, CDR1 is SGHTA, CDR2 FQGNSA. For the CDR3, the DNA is TGTGCCAGCAGCTTAGCGTCAGGGGACGGAAACACCATATATTTT. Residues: CASSLASGDGNTIYF.

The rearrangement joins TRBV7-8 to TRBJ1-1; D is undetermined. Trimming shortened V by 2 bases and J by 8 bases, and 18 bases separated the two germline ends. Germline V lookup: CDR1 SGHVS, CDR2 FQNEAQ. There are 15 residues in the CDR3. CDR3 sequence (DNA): TGTGCCAGCAGCTTAACGAGCTCAGGAGGGCGGGAAGCTTTCTTT. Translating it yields CASSLTSSGGREAFF. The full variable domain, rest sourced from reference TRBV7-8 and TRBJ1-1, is GAGVSQSPRYKVAKRGQDVALRCDPISGHVSLFWYQQALGQGPEFLTYFQNEAQLDKSGLPSDRFFAERPEGSVSTLKIQRTQQEDSAVYLCASSLTSSGGREAFFGQGTRLTVV.

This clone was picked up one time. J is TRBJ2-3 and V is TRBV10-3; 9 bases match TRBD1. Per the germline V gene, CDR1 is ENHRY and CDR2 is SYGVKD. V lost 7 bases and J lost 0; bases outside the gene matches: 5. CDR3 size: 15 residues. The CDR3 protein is CAITAGQGSTDTQYF. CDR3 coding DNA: TGTGCCATCACCGCGGGACAGGGCAGCACAGATACGCAGTATTTT.

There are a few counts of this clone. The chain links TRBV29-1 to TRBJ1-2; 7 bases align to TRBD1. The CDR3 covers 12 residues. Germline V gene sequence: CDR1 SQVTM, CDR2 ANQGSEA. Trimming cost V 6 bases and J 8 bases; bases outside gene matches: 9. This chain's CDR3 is CSVSDRVRGYTF. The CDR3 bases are TGCAGCGTGAGTGACAGGGTGAGAGGCTACACCTTC.

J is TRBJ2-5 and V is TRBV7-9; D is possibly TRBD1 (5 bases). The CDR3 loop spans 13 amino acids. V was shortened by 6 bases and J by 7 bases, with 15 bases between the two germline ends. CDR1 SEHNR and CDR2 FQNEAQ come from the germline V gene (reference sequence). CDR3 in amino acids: CASSGYDSRTQYF. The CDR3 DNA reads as TGTGCCAGCAGTGGTTACGACAGCCGGACCCAGTACTTC. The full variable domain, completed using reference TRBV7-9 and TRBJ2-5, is DTGVSQNPRHKITKRGQNVTFRCDPISEHNRLYWYRQTLGQGPEFLTYFQNEAQLEKSRLLSDRFSAERPKGSFSTLEIQRTEQGDSAMYLCASSGYDSRTQYFGPGTRLLVL.

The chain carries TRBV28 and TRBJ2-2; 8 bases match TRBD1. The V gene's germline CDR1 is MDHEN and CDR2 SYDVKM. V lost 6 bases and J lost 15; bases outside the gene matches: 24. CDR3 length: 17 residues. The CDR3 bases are TGTGCCAGCAGCCCATGGCCAGGGGGCCCCCTCGGTCTGTCGGTGTTTTTT. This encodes CASSPWPGGPLGLSVFF. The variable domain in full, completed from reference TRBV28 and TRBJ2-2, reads DVKVTQSSRYLVKRTGEKVFLECVQDMDHENMFWYRQDPGLGLRLIYFSYDVKMKEKGDIPEGYSVSREKKERFSLILESASTNQTSMYLCASSPWPGGPLGLSVFFGEGSRLTVL.

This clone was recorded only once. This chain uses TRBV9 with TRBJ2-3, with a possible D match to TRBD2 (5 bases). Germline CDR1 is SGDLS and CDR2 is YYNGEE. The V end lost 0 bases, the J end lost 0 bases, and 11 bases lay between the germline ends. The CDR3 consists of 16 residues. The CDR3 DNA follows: TGTGCCAGCAGCGTAGACGAGGGAGCTAGCACAGATACGCAGTATTTT. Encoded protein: CASSVDEGASTDTQYF.

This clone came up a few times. The CDR3 nucleotides are TGTGCCAGCCGGGCTCGAGCGGGAGGATTCAGAGATACGCAGTATTTT. It yields the protein CASRARAGGFRDTQYF. The chain uses TRBV11-2 and TRBJ2-3; the match to TRBD2 covers 9 bases. The germline V gene has CDR1 SGHAT and CDR2 FQNNGV. Trimming at V came to 8 bases and at J to 5 bases, leaving 14 bases not matched to a gene. The CDR3 spans 16 residues.

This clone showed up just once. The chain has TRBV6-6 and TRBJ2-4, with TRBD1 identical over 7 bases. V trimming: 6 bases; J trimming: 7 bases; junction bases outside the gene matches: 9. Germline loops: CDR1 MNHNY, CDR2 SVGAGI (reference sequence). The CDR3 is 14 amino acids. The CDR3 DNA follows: TGTGCCAGCAGAATACAGGGGAAAGGGAACATTCAGTACTTC. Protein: CASRIQGKGNIQYF.

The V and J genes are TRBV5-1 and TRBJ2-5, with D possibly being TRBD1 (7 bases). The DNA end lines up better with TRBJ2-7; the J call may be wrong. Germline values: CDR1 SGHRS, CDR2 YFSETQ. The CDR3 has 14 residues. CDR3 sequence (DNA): TGCGCCAGCAGCCCAGGAGGGGGCATCTACGAGCAGTACTTC. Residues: CASSPGGGIYEQYF.

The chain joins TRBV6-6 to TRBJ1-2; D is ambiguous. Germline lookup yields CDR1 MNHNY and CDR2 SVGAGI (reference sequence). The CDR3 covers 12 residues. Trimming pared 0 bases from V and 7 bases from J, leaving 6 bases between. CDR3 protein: CASSYSSGGYTF. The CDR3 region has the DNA TGTGCCAGCAGTTACTCATCGGGTGGCTACACCTTC.

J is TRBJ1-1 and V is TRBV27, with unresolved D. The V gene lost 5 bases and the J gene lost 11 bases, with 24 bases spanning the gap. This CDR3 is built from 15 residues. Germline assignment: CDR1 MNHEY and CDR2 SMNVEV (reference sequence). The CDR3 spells CASSLSFSTSGRAFF. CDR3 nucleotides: TGTGCCAGCAGTCTGTCCTTTTCCACATCGGGGAGGGCTTTCTTT.

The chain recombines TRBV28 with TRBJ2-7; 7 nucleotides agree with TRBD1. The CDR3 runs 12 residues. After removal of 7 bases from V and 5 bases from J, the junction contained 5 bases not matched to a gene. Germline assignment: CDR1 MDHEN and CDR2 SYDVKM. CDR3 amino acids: CASNRGDDEQYF. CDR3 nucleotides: TGTGCCAGCAACAGGGGAGACGACGAGCAGTACTTC.

The CDR3 loop reads CASSQTGTSVFEQYF. The CDR3 nucleotides read TGCGCCAGCAGCCAAACCGGGACTAGCGTGTTCGAGCAGTACTTC. The chain recombines TRBV4-1 with TRBJ2-5; 10 bases are shared with TRBD2. The J call may be wrong; the DNA end is better matched by TRBJ2-7. The V gene's germline CDR1 is MGHRA and CDR2 YSYEKL. The CDR3 sequence is 15 residues long.

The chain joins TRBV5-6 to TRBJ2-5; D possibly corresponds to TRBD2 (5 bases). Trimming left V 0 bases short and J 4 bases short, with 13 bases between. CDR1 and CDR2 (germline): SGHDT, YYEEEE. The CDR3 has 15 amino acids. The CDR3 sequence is CASSLVRGWGETQYF. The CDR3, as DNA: TGTGCCAGCAGCTTGGTACGGGGTTGGGGAGAGACCCAGTACTTC.

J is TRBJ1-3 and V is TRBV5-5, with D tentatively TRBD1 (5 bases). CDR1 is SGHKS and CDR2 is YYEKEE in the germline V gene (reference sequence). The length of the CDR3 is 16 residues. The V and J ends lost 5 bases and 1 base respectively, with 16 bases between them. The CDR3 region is CASRVGGGSSGNTIYF. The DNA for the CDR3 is TGTGCCAGCAGGGTGGGGGGGGGTTCTTCTGGAAACACCATATATTTT.

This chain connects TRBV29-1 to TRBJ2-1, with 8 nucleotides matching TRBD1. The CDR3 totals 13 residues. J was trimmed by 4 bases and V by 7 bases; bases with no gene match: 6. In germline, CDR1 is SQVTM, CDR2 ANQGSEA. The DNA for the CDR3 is TGCAGCGCCACGGGACAGGAGTACAATGAGCAGTTCTTC. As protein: CSATGQEYNEQFF.

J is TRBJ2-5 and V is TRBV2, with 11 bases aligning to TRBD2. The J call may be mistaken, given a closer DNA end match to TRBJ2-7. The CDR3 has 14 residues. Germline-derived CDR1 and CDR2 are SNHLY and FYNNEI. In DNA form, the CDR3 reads TGTGCCAGCATGGAGACTAGCGGGAAGTACGAGCAGTACTTC. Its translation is CASMETSGKYEQYF.

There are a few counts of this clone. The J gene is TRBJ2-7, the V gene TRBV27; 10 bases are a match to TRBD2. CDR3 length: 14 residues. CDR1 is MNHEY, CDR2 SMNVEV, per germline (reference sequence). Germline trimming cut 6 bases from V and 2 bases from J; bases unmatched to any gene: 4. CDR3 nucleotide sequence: TGTGCCAGCAGACATAGCGGGGGGACCTACGAGCAGTACTTC. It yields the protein CASRHSGGTYEQYF.

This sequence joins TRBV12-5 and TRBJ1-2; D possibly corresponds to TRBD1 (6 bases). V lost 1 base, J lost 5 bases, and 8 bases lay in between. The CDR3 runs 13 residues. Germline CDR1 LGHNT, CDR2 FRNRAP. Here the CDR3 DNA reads TGTGCTAGTGGTTTGGATGGACAGTATGGCTACACCTTC. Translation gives CASGLDGQYGYTF.

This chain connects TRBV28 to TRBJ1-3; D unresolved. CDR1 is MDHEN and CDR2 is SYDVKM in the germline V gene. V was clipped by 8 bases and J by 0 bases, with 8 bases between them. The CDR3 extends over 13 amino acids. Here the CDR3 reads CASGRYSGNTIYF. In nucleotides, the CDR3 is TGTGCCAGCGGGCGATACTCTGGAAACACCATATATTTT. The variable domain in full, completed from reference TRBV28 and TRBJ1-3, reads DVKVTQSSRYLVKRTGEKVFLECVQDMDHENMFWYRQDPGLGLRLIYFSYDVKMKEKGDIPEGYSVSREKKERFSLILESASTNQTSMYLCASGRYSGNTIYFGEGSWLTVV.